This entry lists 10 T cell receptor beta chains sequenced from one sample in a study of blood T cell repertoires in COVID-19. Data came from immunoSEQ multiplex PCR; TCRdb stores just in-frame clones and leaves some out. Of fewer than 150,000 clones detected, less than 90% appear once; the ten largest clones hold over 15%. Sequencing was carried out using PBMCs or T cells enriched from blood (not recorded which). The receptors were sampled from a man in his thirties or forties who had recovered from COVID-19.

This clone has just a few counts. V and J are TRBV4-1 and TRBJ2-5, with D tentatively TRBD2 (5 bases). Germline-derived CDR1 and CDR2 are MGHRA and YSYEKL. The germline V and J ends were trimmed by 4 bases and 1 base, with 10 bases remaining between them. This CDR3 comprises 14 residues. The CDR3: CASSPGLFQETQYF. CDR3 DNA sequence: TGCGCCAGCAGCCCTGGACTCTTCCAAGAGACCCAGTACTTC.

This clone has a handful of counts. A much bigger clone sits one base away, suggesting this may be a read error. Other DNA sequences in the same sample also yield this CDR3. The V and J genes are TRBV5-6 and TRBJ2-2, with 9 bases matching TRBD2. The CDR3 covers 15 residues. Germline loops: CDR1 SGHDT, CDR2 YYEEEE. J gave up 5 bases and V 9 bases, and 11 bases lay outside the gene matches. CDR3 nucleotides: TGTGCCACCAAAACCGGCGGGGGGGGGACCGGGGAGCTGTTTTTT. As protein: CATKTGGGGTGELFF.

This clone was detected only a few times. The chain couples TRBV19 to TRBJ1-2, with 7 nucleotides matching TRBD1. There are 12 residues in the CDR3. Per germline, CDR1 LNHDA and CDR2 SQIVND (reference sequence). With V trimmed by 3 bases and J by 8 bases, 3 bases remained unmatched. The CDR3 is CASSMGQLGYTF. The CDR3 region has the DNA TGTGCCAGTAGTATGGGACAGCTGGGCTACACCTTC.

V and J are TRBV5-1 and TRBJ1-2; TRBD1 matches at 7 bases. CDR3 size: 14 residues. Germline-derived CDR1 and CDR2 are SGHRS and YFSETQ. Trimming took 0 bases from V and 4 from J; bases not matched to a gene: 3. In nucleotides, the CDR3 is TGCGCCAGCAGCTTGGGGACAGGCGTCTATGGCTACACCTTC. Translating gives CASSLGTGVYGYTF.

The chain carries TRBV5-5 and TRBJ1-2; TRBD1 is a possible D gene (6 bases). Germline CDR1 is SGHKS and CDR2 is YYEKEE (reference sequence). Trimming took 4 bases from V and 5 from J, leaving 18 bases between them. This CDR3 is built from 15 residues. CDR3 nucleotide sequence: TGTGCCAGCAGCCAAAAGGACAGCGTAGATTATGGCTACACCTTC. Its protein product is CASSQKDSVDYGYTF. Filled out from reference TRBV5-5 and TRBJ1-2, the complete variable domain reads DAGVTQSPTHLIKTRGQQVTLRCSPISGHKSVSWYQQVLGQGPQFIFQYYEKEERGRGNFPDRFSARQFPNYSSELNVNALLLGDSALYLCASSQKDSVDYGYTFGSGTRLTVV.

This clone appeared once. The CDR3 region is CASSRGWRGTDTFNYGYTF. The DNA for the CDR3 is TGTGCCAGCAGCCGTGGATGGCGAGGGACAGACACCTTTAACTATGGCTACACCTTC. The J gene is TRBJ1-2, the V gene TRBV7-8; 7 positions agree with TRBD1. The germline gives CDR1 SGHVS, CDR2 FQNEAQ. The CDR3 runs 19 residues. The V gene end was trimmed by 5 bases and the J gene end by 1 base; junction bases not matched to a gene: 19.

This clone came up a few times. The chain links TRBV6-5 to TRBJ1-5, with 9 nucleotides matching TRBD1. The CDR3 runs 14 residues. The ends lost 5 bases at V and 4 bases at J; junction bases unmatched: 3. The germline CDR1 and CDR2 sequences are MNHEY and SVGAGI. CDR3 DNA: TGTGCCAGCAGTCGGGACAGGGTTAATCAGCCCCAGCATTTT. It encodes CASSRDRVNQPQHF.

V gene TRBV18 combines with J gene TRBJ1-3; TRBD1 aligns across 12 bases. After removal of 3 bases from V and 4 bases from J, the junction contained 13 bases not matched to a gene. CDR3 size: 19 residues. The germline gives CDR1 KGHSH, CDR2 LQKENI. The CDR3 spells CASSPWDRGLLSSGNTIYF. CDR3 nucleotides: TGTGCCAGCTCACCCTGGGACAGGGGGCTGTTGTCCTCCGGAAACACCATATATTTT.

This clone was counted only a few times. V gene TRBV2 combines with J gene TRBJ2-7, with D possibly being TRBD1 (6 bases). In germline, CDR1 is SNHLY, CDR2 FYNNEI. The V end lost 6 bases, the J end lost 7 bases, and 13 bases lay between the germline ends. There are 12 residues in the CDR3. The CDR3 DNA reads as TGTGCCAGCAGACACAGGGTCTCTGAGCAGTACTTC. Its translation is CASRHRVSEQYF.

The chain carries TRBV5-4 and TRBJ2-3; perhaps TRBD1 as D (6 bases). V lost 4 bases, J lost 0 bases, and 12 bases lay in between. CDR3 length: 15 amino acids. The germline V gene has CDR1 SGHNT and CDR2 YYREEE (reference sequence). The CDR3 is CASSPGTPSTDTQYF. The CDR3, as DNA: TGTGCCAGCAGCCCGGGGACACCTAGCACAGATACGCAGTATTTT.